This record looks at one T cell receptor beta chain sequence and its context. The antigen is unknown. The data were obtained in a study of T cell clones after liver transplantation. Study summary: Standard immunosuppression, with no induction, continued until 12-24 months after transplant.

Overall study results and limits: The donor-reactive repertoire was only partly measurable in a couple of subjects, lacking donor cells.

Sorting of unstimulated PBMCs yielded separate CD3+CD4+ and CD3+CD8+ fractions. The repertoire was sequenced with immunoSEQ multiplex PCR; TCRdb's copy has only in-frame clones and lacks some. The sample lists roughly 10,000 clones; approximately 80% were seen once. Sequenced here: CD8+ T cells from blood, sampled at the 22-month timepoint. The sequence was obtained from a human patient who received a liver transplant. Part of the T cells may come from the graft donor.

The CDR3 bases are TGTGCCAGCAGCCAATCCCGGACAGGGGAGAAGCTGTTTTTT. It translates to CASSQSRTGEKLFF. This sequence joins TRBV16 and TRBJ2-2; 9 bases align to TRBD1. Per the germline V gene, CDR1 is KGHSY and CDR2 is FQNENV. J lost 12 bases, V lost 0 bases, and 5 bases had no gene match. The CDR3 consists of 14 residues.